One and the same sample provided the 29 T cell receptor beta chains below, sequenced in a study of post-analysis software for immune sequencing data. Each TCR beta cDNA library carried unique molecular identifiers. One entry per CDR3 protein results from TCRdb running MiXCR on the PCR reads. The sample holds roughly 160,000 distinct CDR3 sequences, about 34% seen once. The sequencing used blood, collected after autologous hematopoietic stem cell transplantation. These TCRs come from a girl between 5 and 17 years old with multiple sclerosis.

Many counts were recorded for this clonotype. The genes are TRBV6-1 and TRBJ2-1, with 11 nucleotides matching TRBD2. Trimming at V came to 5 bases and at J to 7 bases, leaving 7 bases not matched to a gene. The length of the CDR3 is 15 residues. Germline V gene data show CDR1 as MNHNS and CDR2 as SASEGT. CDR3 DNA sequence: TGTGCCAGCAGTCTACTAGCGGGAGAGGTTAATGAGCAGTTCTTC. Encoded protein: CASSLLAGEVNEQFF.

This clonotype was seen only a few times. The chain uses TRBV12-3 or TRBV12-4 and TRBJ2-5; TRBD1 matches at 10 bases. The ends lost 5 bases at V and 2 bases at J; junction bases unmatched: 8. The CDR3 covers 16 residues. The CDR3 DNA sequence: TGTGCCAGCAGTCCGGGACAGGGGTGGGCGCAAGAGACCCAGTACTTC. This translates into CASSPGQGWAQETQYF.

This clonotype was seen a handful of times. CDR3 region: CSARGDFHTGELFF. In nucleotides, the CDR3 is TGCAGTGCCCGGGGGGACTTCCACACCGGGGAGCTGTTTTTT. The chain is built from TRBV20-1 and TRBJ2-2, with TRBD2 matching 7 bases. This CDR3 spans 14 amino acids. Germline CDR1 reads DFQATT; CDR2 reads SNEGSKA (reference sequence). V gave up 6 bases and J gave up 3 bases; unmatched junction bases: 7.

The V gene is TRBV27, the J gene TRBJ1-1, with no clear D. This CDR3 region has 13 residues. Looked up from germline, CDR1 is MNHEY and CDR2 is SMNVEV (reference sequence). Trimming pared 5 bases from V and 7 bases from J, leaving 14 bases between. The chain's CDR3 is CASSVGPMSEAFF. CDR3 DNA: TGTGCCAGCAGTGTGGGCCCGATGAGTGAAGCTTTCTTT.

CDR3: CASSLRAVETQYF. CDR3 coding DNA: TGTGCCAGCAGCTTGAGGGCCGTAGAGACCCAGTACTTC. V gene TRBV6-2 or TRBV6-3 combines with J gene TRBJ2-5; D perhaps matches TRBD2 (5 bases). V was cut by 6 bases and J by 4 bases, with 12 bases left in between. The length of the CDR3 is 13 residues. Germline-derived CDR1 and CDR2 are MNHEY and SVGEGT.

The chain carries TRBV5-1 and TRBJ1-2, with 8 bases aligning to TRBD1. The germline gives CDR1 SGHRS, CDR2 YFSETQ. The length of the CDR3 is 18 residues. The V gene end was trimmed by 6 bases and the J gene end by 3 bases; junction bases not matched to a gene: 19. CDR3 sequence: CASNKDGQGGYFDYGYTF. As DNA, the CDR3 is TGCGCCAGCAACAAAGACGGACAGGGCGGGTACTTCGACTATGGCTACACCTTC.

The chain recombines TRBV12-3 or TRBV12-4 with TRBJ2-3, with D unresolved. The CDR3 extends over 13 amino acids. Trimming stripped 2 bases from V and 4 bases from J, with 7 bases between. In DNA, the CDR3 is TGTGCCAGCAGTTTAAATGGGGCAGATACGCAGTATTTT. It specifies CASSLNGADTQYF.

In DNA, the CDR3 is TGCAGCGTTGAAGGTGGGGAGAGGAGGGCCGGGGAGCTGTTTTTT. Encoded protein: CSVEGGERRAGELFF. The gene calls are TRBV29-1 and TRBJ2-2; TRBD2 might be the D (6 bases). Germline CDR1 is SQVTM and CDR2 is ANQGSEA. With 1 base removed from V and 6 bases from J, the gap between germline ends came to 15 bases. The CDR3 has 15 residues.

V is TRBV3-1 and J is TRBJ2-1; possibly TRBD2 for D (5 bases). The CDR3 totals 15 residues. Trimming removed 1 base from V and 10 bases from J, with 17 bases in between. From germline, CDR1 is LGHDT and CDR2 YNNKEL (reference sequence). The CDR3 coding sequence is TGTGCCAGCAGCCAAGGACTACCCCTAGGTGACGAGCAGTTCTTC. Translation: CASSQGLPLGDEQFF.

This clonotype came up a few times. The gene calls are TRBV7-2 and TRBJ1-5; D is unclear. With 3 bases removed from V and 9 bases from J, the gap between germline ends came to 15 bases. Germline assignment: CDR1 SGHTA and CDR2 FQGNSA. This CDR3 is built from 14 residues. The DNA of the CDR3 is TGTGCCAGCAGCTTGAGGGTCGGGGATAGGCCCCAGCATTTT. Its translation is CASSLRVGDRPQHF.

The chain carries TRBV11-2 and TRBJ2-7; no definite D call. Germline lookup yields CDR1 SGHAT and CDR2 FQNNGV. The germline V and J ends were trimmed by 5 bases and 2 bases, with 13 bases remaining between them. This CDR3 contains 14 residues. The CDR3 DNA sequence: TGTGCCAGCAGCCCCAATAGCTGGCCCTACGAGCAGTACTTC. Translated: CASSPNSWPYEQYF. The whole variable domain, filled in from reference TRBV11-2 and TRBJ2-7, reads EAGVAQSPRYKIIEKRQSVAFWCNPISGHATLYWYQQILGQGPKLLIQFQNNGVVDDSQLPKDRFSAERLKGVDSTLKIQPAKLEDSAVYLCASSPNSWPYEQYFGPGTRLTVT.

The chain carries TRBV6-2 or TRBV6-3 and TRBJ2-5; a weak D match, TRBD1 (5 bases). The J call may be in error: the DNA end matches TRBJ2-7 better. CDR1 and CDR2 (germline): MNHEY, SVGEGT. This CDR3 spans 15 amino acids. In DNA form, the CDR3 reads TGTGCCAGCATAAAAGGGGCAGGGTGGACCTACGAGCAGTACTTC. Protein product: CASIKGAGWTYEQYF.

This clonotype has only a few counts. CDR3 sequence reads: CASSSGTVEEKLFF. The CDR3 nucleotides read TGTGCCAGCAGTTCCGGGACGGTGGAGGAAAAACTGTTTTTT. The V gene is TRBV28, the J gene TRBJ1-4; a possible D gene is TRBD1 (5 bases). This CDR3 is built from 14 residues. Germline V lookup: CDR1 MDHEN, CDR2 SYDVKM. Trimming removed 4 bases at V and 8 bases at J, with 14 bases between.

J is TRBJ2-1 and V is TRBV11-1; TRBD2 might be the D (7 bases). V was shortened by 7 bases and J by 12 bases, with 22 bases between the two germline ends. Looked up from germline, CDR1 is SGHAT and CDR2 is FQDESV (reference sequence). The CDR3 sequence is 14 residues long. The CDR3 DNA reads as TGTGCCAGCACAAGGGAGATCATCGGGGGGCGGCAGTTCTTC. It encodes CASTREIIGGRQFF. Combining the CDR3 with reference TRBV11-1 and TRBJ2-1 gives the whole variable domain EAEVAQSPRYKITEKSQAVAFWCDPISGHATLYWYRQILGQGPELLVQFQDESVVDDSQLPKDRFSAERLKGVDSTLKIQPAELGDSAMYLCASTREIIGGRQFFGPGTRLTVL.

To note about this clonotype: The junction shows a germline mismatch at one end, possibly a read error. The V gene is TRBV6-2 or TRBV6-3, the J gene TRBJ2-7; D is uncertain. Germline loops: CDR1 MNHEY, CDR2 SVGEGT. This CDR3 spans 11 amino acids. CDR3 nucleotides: TGTGCCAGCAGTTTCCCCTACGAGCAGTACTTT. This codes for CASSFPYEQYF.

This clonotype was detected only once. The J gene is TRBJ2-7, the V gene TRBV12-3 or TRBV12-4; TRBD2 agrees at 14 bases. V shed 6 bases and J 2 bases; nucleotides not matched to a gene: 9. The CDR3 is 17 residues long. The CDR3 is CASRGTSGSGGTYEQYF. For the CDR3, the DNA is TGTGCCAGCAGGGGGACTAGCGGGAGCGGAGGGACCTACGAGCAGTACTTC.

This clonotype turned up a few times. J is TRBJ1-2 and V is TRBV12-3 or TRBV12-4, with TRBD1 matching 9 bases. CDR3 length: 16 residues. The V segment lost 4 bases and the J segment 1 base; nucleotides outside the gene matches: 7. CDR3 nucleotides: TGTGCCAGCAGTTCACGCACGGGACAGGGTAACTATGGCTACACCTTC. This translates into CASSSRTGQGNYGYTF.

DNA for the CDR3: TGTGCCAGTTCGTCAGGGGTCCTTAGCAATCAGCCCCAGCATTTT. The encoded protein is CASSSGVLSNQPQHF. The gene calls are TRBV19 and TRBJ1-5; a possible D gene is TRBD1 (6 bases). Trimming removed 8 bases from V and 0 bases from J, with 14 bases in between. CDR3 length: 15 amino acids. Germline CDR1 LNHDA, CDR2 SQIVND (reference sequence).

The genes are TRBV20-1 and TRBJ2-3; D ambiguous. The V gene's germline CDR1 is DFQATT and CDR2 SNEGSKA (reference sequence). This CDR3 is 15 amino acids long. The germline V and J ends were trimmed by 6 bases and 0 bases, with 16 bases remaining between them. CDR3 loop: CSAPRLYPSTDTQYF. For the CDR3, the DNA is TGCAGTGCACCCCGGCTCTACCCGAGCACAGATACGCAGTATTTT.

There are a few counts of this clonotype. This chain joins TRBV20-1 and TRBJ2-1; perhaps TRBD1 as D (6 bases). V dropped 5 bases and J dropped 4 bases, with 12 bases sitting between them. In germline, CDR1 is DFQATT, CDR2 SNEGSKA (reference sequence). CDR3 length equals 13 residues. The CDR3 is CSAGGRSYNEQFF. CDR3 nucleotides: TGCAGTGCTGGGGGCAGATCATACAATGAGCAGTTCTTC.

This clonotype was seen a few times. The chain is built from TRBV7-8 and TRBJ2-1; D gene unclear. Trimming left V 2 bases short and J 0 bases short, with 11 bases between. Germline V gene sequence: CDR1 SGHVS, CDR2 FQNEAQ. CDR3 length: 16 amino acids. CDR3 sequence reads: CASSLLLGGSYNEQFF. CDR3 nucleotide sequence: TGTGCCAGCAGCTTACTGTTGGGTGGCTCCTACAATGAGCAGTTCTTC.

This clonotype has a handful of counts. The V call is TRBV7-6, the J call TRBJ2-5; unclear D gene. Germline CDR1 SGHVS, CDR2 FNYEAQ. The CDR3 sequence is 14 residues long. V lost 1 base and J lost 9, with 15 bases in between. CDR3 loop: CASSLDRRPEAQYF. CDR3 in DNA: TGTGCCAGCAGCTTAGACAGACGTCCTGAGGCCCAGTACTTC.

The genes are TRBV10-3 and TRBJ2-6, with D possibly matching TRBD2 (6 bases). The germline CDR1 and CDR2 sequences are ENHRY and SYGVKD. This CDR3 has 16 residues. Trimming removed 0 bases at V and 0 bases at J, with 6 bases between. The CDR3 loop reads CAISESGGSGANVLTF. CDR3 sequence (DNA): TGTGCCATCAGTGAGTCCGGGGGCTCTGGGGCCAACGTCCTGACTTTC.

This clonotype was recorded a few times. The CDR3 loop is CSASEDPLRQYF. The CDR3 DNA follows: TGCAGTGCTAGTGAGGACCCCTTGAGGCAGTACTTC. The chain links TRBV20-1 to TRBJ2-7; the D is unclear. V was clipped by 3 bases and J by 9 bases, with 15 bases between them. The CDR3 contains 12 residues. Per the germline V gene, CDR1 is DFQATT and CDR2 is SNEGSKA (reference sequence).

The CDR3: CSAEGPKALEQYF. CDR3 sequence (DNA): TGCAGTGCTGAAGGGCCCAAAGCCCTAGAGCAGTACTTC. This chain uses TRBV20-1 with TRBJ2-7; D not resolved. Trimming stripped 5 bases from V and 7 bases from J, with 18 bases between. From germline, CDR1 is DFQATT and CDR2 SNEGSKA (reference sequence). This CDR3 region has 13 residues.

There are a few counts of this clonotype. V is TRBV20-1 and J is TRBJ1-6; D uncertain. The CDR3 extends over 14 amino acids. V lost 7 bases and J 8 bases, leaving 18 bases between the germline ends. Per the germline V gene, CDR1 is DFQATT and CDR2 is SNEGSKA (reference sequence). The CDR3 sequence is CSVVEEVSDSPLHF. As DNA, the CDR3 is TGCAGTGTCGTGGAGGAGGTTTCTGATTCACCCCTCCACTTT.

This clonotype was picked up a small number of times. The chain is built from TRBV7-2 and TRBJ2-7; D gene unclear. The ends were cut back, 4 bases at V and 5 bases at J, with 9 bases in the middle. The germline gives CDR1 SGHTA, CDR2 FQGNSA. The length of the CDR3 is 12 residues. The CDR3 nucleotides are TGTGCCAGCAGCTCGGGTTGGGACGAGCAGTACTTC. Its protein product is CASSSGWDEQYF.

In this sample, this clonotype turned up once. The CDR3 loop reads CSAYTGTGGPPLHF. The CDR3 DNA follows: TGCAGTGCGTATACAGGGACAGGGGGACCACCCCTCCACTTT. The chain carries TRBV20-1 and TRBJ1-6; TRBD1 agrees at 11 bases. Germline-derived CDR1 and CDR2 are DFQATT and SNEGSKA (reference sequence). Trimming cost V 6 bases and J 11 bases; bases outside gene matches: 9. The CDR3 consists of 14 residues.

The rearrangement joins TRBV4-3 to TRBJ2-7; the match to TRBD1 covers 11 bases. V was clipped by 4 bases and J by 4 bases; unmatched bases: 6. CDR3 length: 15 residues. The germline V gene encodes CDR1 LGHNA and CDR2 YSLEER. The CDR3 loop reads CASSPGQGARYEQYF. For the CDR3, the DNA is TGCGCCAGCAGCCCCGGACAGGGGGCGAGGTACGAGCAGTACTTC.